This T cell receptor beta chain is from a study of cytomegalovirus exposure and HLA in healthy donors (dated by TCRdb to about 2017). Turning to the overall study: According to an earlier analysis of a few hundred of the donors, about 179 million T cells yielded some 120 million unique TCR beta sequences and 276 Gb of sequence data. Across some 400 genotyped donors of the cohort, an average of roughly 200,000 unique TCR beta nucleotide sequences per donor were sequenced, and roughly 17% of those sequences were non-productive. To predict cytomegalovirus infection status, the study combined high-throughput TCR immunosequencing, statistical association of individual TCRs with disease status, and machine learning. The study aimed to test whether signatures of past pathogen exposure could be identified by cataloging public T cell receptors. An early release that covered several hundred HLA-typed donors contained 300 to 350 gigabases of sequencing data and about 84 million unique TCR sequences. Rather than using new phenotypic data, the later analysis identified candidate immune exposures from TCR beta sequences and from how often those sequences occurred across donors. An earlier analysis of 500 to 650 of the donors applied high-throughput TCR beta sequencing to assess whether each TCR beta V gene segment acted as functional or pseudogenic. In addition to the first cohort of roughly 670 subjects, a separate validation cohort of approximately 110 different subjects was used. Typing coverage varied by locus: roughly 629-630 donors for A, B, C, DRB1 and DQB1; around 560 for DQA1; over 600 for DPA1; approximately 450 for DPB1. In a later genetic analysis, genome-wide SNP genotypes for about 55% of the roughly 670 donors were used, and that subset was treated as a discovery cohort. The study profiled the T cell repertoires of under 700 subjects by immunosequencing and related them to cytomegalovirus serostatus. Of the 300 to 500 genotyped donors, approximately 80% were placed in the genetic ancestry cluster associated with self-reported Caucasian donors. Donor age, sex, ethnicity and CMV serostatus were collected together with the repertoire data. All discovery cohort repertoires had been generated using a single sequencing platform. About 5 DR-DQ haplotypes were handled as single units for association and clustering, since linkage in the cohort was strong. To study patterns of TCR occurrence, a later analysis re-analyzed previously published TCR beta repertoires from 550 to 800 donors and added high-resolution HLA genotyping. HLA typing covered class I and class II loci at four-digit resolution. General study outcomes and caveats: In both the original and validation cohorts, the classifier was reported to diagnose cytomegalovirus status with high specificity and sensitivity. Several of the top co-occurrence clusters appeared to be linked to parvovirus B19, influenza, CMV and Epstein-Barr virus, according to a later analysis. Immune exposure information for the cohort was limited to CMV serostatus. It was suggested by the authors that the approach could potentially be generalized to other disease states and immunological phenotypes. A group of highly shared sequence variants was considered likely to be a technical artifact of the sequencing pipeline. At a false discovery rate of 0.05, a later analysis linked under 20,000 TCR beta sequences to specific HLA alleles. In a later genetic analysis, fewer N-insertions in productive TCRs were reported among donors in an Asian-associated ancestry cluster than the roughly 640-donor mean. The cohort was sequenced for TCR beta chains only, and without alpha or paired-chain data the features that could be detected were limited. A later analysis found that HLA-associated TCR beta chains were more clonally expanded and had lower generation probabilities than equally common non-associated chains. Assigning TCR associations to individual alleles was difficult when HLA alleles, especially DR and DQ, strongly co-occurred. V-gene and J-gene trimming of TCR beta chains was associated with a missense DCLRE1C variant in a later genetic analysis, and the association was replicated in an independent cohort. Because counts were too low, roughly 17 rarely observed V segments, including chromosome 9 orphons, were left out of the earlier analysis of a few hundred of the donors. A further reported finding was that TCR beta sequences accurately predicted the HLA-A and HLA-B alleles for most subjects in the first cohort. While some public TCRs were present in many individuals, most TCR sequences turned up only very rarely across donors. HLA typing was unavailable for some donors at each locus, so association tests used only the typed subset. A later analysis found that most CMV-associated TCR beta chains appeared HLA-restricted, with HLA associations seemingly driven largely by CMV exposure. Linkage disequilibrium might explain the correlated functional status among segregating V segments, but an unknown experimental factor could not be excluded. An earlier analysis of some 560 of the donors showed that most TCR beta V segments appeared in productive rearrangements either about 87% or about 30% of the time, which broadly matched IMGT annotations. A total of 150 to 200 TCR beta chains were listed by the study as associated with cytomegalovirus. Sequencing depth was assumed to be roughly uniform across donors in the presence/absence analyses, though that assumption may not hold. A later analysis found that TCR association rates varied across HLA loci, with DRB1 alleles showing the most associated TCRs and HLA-C alleles the fewest. A few of the identified cytomegalovirus-associated TCR beta chains were confirmed in vitro to be specific for cytomegalovirus antigens.

The sample holds one count of this clone. Its recognized antigen is unknown. The record has no base qualities; no much larger clone is one base away. The cohort comprised some 730 healthy bone marrow donors. At the time of sampling, every cohort member was nominally healthy, though immune exposures that went unrecorded were likely present. The donor was CMV seronegative and belonged to the group of 352 seronegative cohort members. Each donor provided a peripheral blood sample, and peripheral blood mononuclear cells were used for TCR beta sequencing. The Qiagen DNeasy Blood Extraction Kit was used to extract genomic DNA from the blood cell samples. The receptor library was made with the immunoSEQ multiplex PCR assay. A mixture of 60 forward primers for TCR Vbeta segments and 13 reverse primers for TCR Jbeta segments was used in the multiplex PCR. Amplification of the CDR3 region of rearranged TCR beta genes was performed with a multiplex PCR assay on genomic DNA. Amplified TCR beta libraries were sequenced as 87-base-pair reads on the Illumina HiSeq System. The paper's data handling went like this. In a later analysis, approximately 74 million unique TCR beta chains were counted across the 500 to 850 repertoires, and roughly 11 million of these chains were shared by at least two donors. Raw reads were error-corrected and collapsed into unique sequences with a nearest-neighbor algorithm that merged closely related sequences to remove PCR and sequencing errors. To assign V, D and J gene segments, CDR3 sequences were aligned to IMGT reference sequences. Each retained sequence needed at least a six-nucleotide match to both a V gene segment and a J gene segment. A rearrangement counted as productive if the CDR3 had no stop codons and remained in frame with V and J, and every other rearrangement counted as non-productive. Following IMGT convention, CDR3 was defined as the stretch from the second conserved V-encoded cysteine to the conserved J-encoded phenylalanine. The earlier analysis of more than 450 of the donors excluded sequences that lacked an unambiguous match to a single V gene segment. In an earlier analysis of a few hundred of the donors, V segments were called functional above 56.7% productive rearrangements and were called segregating when the between-donor standard deviation exceeded 5%. A statistical classification framework was built to diagnose cytomegalovirus status from the catalog of TCR beta chain sequences. V and J gene assignment, in a later analysis, came from comparing TCR nucleotide sequences with IMGT/GENE-DB human TR gene sequences. Using the TCRdist pipeline, a later analysis assigned CDR3 sequences along with most-parsimonious VDJ recombination scenarios. In a later analysis, each TCR beta chain was defined by its CDR3 amino acid sequence together with its V-gene family, and reads lacking a unique V-gene family were excluded. In a later analysis, 500 to 650 highly shared, low-generation-probability nucleotide sequences were removed to address suspected cross-contamination and a sequencing artifact. A later analysis calculated a clonal expansion index for each public chain from normalized within-repertoire ranks of inferred template counts. In a later analysis, generation probabilities were computed using a VDJ recombination model fitted to out-of-frame rearrangements, and the results were checked against IGoR. In a later analysis, hypergeometric tests were used to score TCR-TCR, TCR-HLA and TCR-CMV co-occurrence, with a repertoire-size bias correction applied to TCR pairs. To estimate false discovery rates, a later analysis permuted the HLA or CMV assignments 20 times. A later analysis grouped co-occurring TCRs with DBSCAN, adding TCRdist sequence similarity when clustering within HLA-allele-positive subsets. For co-occurrence clustering, repertoires with fewer than 30,000 or more than 120,000 public chains were excluded, along with five or six repertoires with anomalous nucleotide sharing. TCRdb holds this immuneACCESS table with in-frame rearrangements only. Some clones are missing; in checked studies, unresolved V genes explain under half, and the rest has no known cause. V, J and clone size reflect that table, while D and trimming were determined from the DNA. The sample has 200,000 to 250,000 clones on record, 80% to 90% of them singletons. Around 3% of the sample is held by the ten biggest clonotypes.

This clonotype was obtained from a man aged 30 to 39 in good health and CMV-seronegative. Sequenced material: PBMCs.

In nucleotide form, the sequence is TGCGCCAGCAGCCAATGGGGCGGGGGCCGGGGGGAGACCCAGTACTTC. Its translation reads: CASSQWGGGRGETQYF. The chain is made from TRBV4-1 and TRBJ2-5; a tentative D call is TRBD2 (7 bases match). V sheds 2 bases and J sheds 5 bases, leaving 18 bases between their ends. Taken from the germline V gene, the CDR1 and CDR2 loops are MGHRA and YSYEKL. Including cysteine and phenylalanine, the CDR3 has 16 amino acids. This entry keeps only the CDR3 DNA: 48 bases, framed from base 1.